This T cell receptor (beta chain) was obtained from a study of cytomegalovirus exposure and HLA in healthy donors listed by TCRdb under 2017. Regarding the research as a whole: According to an earlier analysis of around 600 of the donors, some 180 million T cells yielded roughly 110 million unique TCR beta sequences and approximately 280 Gb of sequence data. The study aimed to test whether cataloging public T cell receptors could reveal signatures of past pathogen exposure. Donor age, sex, ethnicity and CMV serostatus were compiled together with the repertoire data. All discovery cohort repertoires had been generated on a single sequencing platform. A later genetic analysis used genome-wide SNP genotypes for about 55% of the 666 donors, treating that subset as a discovery cohort. Across some 400 genotyped donors of the cohort, an average of about 200,000 unique TCR beta nucleotide sequences per donor were sequenced, and roughly a sixth of those sequences were non-productive. Among the roughly 400 genotyped donors, about 85% belonged to the genetic ancestry cluster associated with self-reported Caucasian donors. An earlier analysis of about 620 of the donors applied high-throughput TCR beta sequencing to assess whether each TCR beta V gene segment acted as functional or pseudogenic. Rather than drawing on any new phenotypic data, the later analysis identified candidate immune exposures from TCR beta sequences and the way those sequences occurred across donors. HLA typing covered class I and class II loci at four-digit resolution. To study patterns of TCR occurrence, a later analysis re-analyzed previously published TCR beta repertoires from 666 donors and added high-resolution HLA genotyping. Four or five DR-DQ haplotypes were handled as single units for association and clustering, since linkage in the cohort was strong. An early release that covered 640 HLA-typed donors contained about 300 gigabases of sequencing data and around 85 million unique TCR sequences. The T cell repertoires of about 700 subjects were profiled by immunosequencing and related to cytomegalovirus serostatus. A separate validation cohort of 90 to 150 different subjects was used in addition to the approximately 670-subject first cohort. Typing coverage differed by locus: A, B, C, DRB1 and DQB1 were typed in roughly 620-630 donors, DQA1 in 500 to 550, DPA1 in 600 to 610, and DPB1 in just under 490. To predict cytomegalovirus infection status, the study combined high-throughput TCR immunosequencing, statistical association of individual TCRs with disease status, and machine learning.

The library was prepared using the immunoSEQ multiplex PCR assay. For the multiplex PCR, a mixture combining 60 forward primers for TCR Vbeta segments and 13 reverse primers for TCR Jbeta segments was used. The CDR3 region of rearranged TCR beta genes was amplified from genomic DNA with a multiplex PCR assay. On the Illumina HiSeq System, the amplified TCR beta libraries were sequenced as 87-base-pair reads. In the authors' own workflow: A later analysis tallied 75 million to 95 million unique TCR beta chains across the 666 repertoires, and roughly 11 million of those chains were shared by two or more donors. To remove PCR and sequencing errors, raw reads were error-corrected and collapsed into unique sequences using a nearest-neighbor algorithm that merged closely related sequences. V, D and J gene segments were assigned by aligning CDR3 sequences to IMGT reference sequences. For a sequence to be retained, a match of at least six nucleotides to both a V gene segment and a J gene segment was required. Rearrangements were classified as productive when the CDR3 lacked stop codons and remained in frame with V and J, and all other rearrangements were classified as non-productive. CDR3 was defined by IMGT convention, running from the second conserved V-encoded cysteine to the conserved J-encoded phenylalanine. Sequences without an unambiguous match to a single V gene segment were excluded from the earlier analysis of several hundred of the donors. An earlier analysis of fewer than 750 of the donors called V segments functional above 56.7% productive rearrangements and segregating when the between-donor standard deviation exceeded 5%. A statistical classification framework was built for diagnosing cytomegalovirus status from the catalog of TCR beta chain sequences. In a later analysis, TCR nucleotide sequences were compared against IMGT/GENE-DB human TR gene sequences so that V and J genes could be assigned. Using the TCRdist pipeline, a later analysis assigned CDR3 sequences along with most-parsimonious VDJ recombination scenarios. In a later analysis, each TCR beta chain was defined by its CDR3 amino acid sequence together with its V-gene family, and reads lacking a unique V-gene family were excluded. A later analysis removed roughly 590 highly shared, low-generation-probability nucleotide sequences to deal with suspected cross-contamination and a sequencing artifact. For each public chain, a later analysis derived a clonal expansion index from normalized ranks of inferred template counts within each repertoire. A later analysis computed generation probabilities with a VDJ recombination model fitted to out-of-frame rearrangements, and checked the results against IGoR. In a later analysis, TCR-TCR, TCR-HLA and TCR-CMV co-occurrence was scored with hypergeometric tests, and a repertoire-size bias correction was applied to TCR pairs. A later analysis estimated false discovery rates by permuting HLA or CMV assignments 20 times. In a later analysis, co-occurring TCRs were grouped using DBSCAN, with TCRdist sequence similarity added in when clustering inside HLA-allele-positive subsets. Repertoires with fewer than 30,000 or more than 120,000 public chains were left out of co-occurrence clustering, as were about five repertoires with anomalous nucleotide sharing. The table comes from immuneACCESS by way of TCRdb, which keeps in-frame sequences with V and J called. Part of the clones is missing from these tables; in studies checked, under half for an unresolved V gene and the rest for unknown reasons. V and J calls plus clone size are reproduced from that table; the DNA served to infer D and trimming. A total of 120,000 to 150,000 clones appear in this sample, over 80% of them only once. The ten top clones hold roughly 2.8% of the sample.

General conclusions and limits of the study: In vitro tests confirmed that a few of the cytomegalovirus-associated TCR beta chains recognize cytomegalovirus antigens. In an earlier analysis of 587 of the donors, most TCR beta V segments were observed in productive rearrangements about 90% or about 30% of the time, broadly matching IMGT annotations. Compared with equally common non-associated chains, HLA-associated TCR beta chains in a later analysis were more clonally expanded and had lower generation probabilities. A later analysis found that most CMV-associated TCR beta chains appeared HLA-restricted, with HLA associations seemingly driven largely by CMV exposure. Because the 87-base-pair reads could not distinguish some IMGT-functional V segments, including TRBV6-2 and TRBV6-3, those segments were excluded. In this cohort, only TCR beta chains were sequenced, and detectable features were limited by the absence of alpha or paired-chain data. A later genetic analysis reported fewer N-insertions in productive TCRs among donors in an Asian-associated ancestry cluster than the roughly 690-donor mean. The authors suggested that the approach could potentially be extended to other disease states and immunological phenotypes. A further reported finding was that TCR beta sequences accurately predicted the HLA-A and HLA-B alleles for most subjects in the first cohort. Roughly uniform sequencing depth across donors was assumed in presence/absence analyses, although this assumption may not hold. In a later analysis, the rate of TCR association differed among HLA loci, with DRB1 alleles having the most associated TCRs and HLA-C alleles having the fewest. Cytomegalovirus status was reported to be diagnosed by the classifier with high specificity and sensitivity in both the original and validation cohorts. Linkage disequilibrium might explain the correlated functional status among segregating V segments, but an unknown experimental factor could not be excluded. Because counts were too low, approximately 15 rarely observed V segments, including chromosome 9 orphons, were excluded from the earlier analysis of fewer than 650 of the donors. When HLA alleles, especially DR and DQ, strongly co-occurred, attributing TCR associations to individual alleles was difficult. V-gene and J-gene trimming of TCR beta chains was associated with a missense DCLRE1C variant in a later genetic analysis, and the association was replicated in an independent cohort. HLA typing was unavailable for some donors at each locus, so association tests used only the typed subset. The study gave a list of roughly 150 TCR beta chains associated with cytomegalovirus. According to a later analysis, parvovirus B19, influenza, CMV and Epstein-Barr virus appeared linked to several top co-occurrence clusters. The only immune exposure information available for the cohort was CMV serostatus. At a false discovery rate of 0.05, a later analysis linked under 20,000 TCR beta sequences to specific HLA alleles. While some public TCRs were present in many individuals, most TCR sequences turned up only very rarely across donors. A cluster of highly shared sequence variants was judged likely to represent a technical artifact of the sequencing pipeline.

On this clone: No cognate antigen has been identified for it. The sample holds no much larger clone one base away, and base qualities are not on file.

Ends trimmed: V by 7 bases, J by 8 bases; bases unmatched to a gene: 7. The CDR3 contains 13 residues, cysteine and phenylalanine counted. Only the CDR3 portion is preserved as DNA: 39 bases, with reading frame beginning at the first base. Looking up the germline V gene yields CDR1 SNHLY and CDR2 FYNNEI. The cohort comprised fewer than 700 healthy bone marrow donors. Cohort members were all nominally healthy when sampled, although unrecorded immune exposures were likely present. The donor tested CMV seronegative, placing the donor among the 350 to 400 seronegative members of the cohort. Each donor provided a peripheral blood sample, and peripheral blood mononuclear cells were used for TCR beta sequencing. The Qiagen DNeasy Blood Extraction Kit was used to extract genomic DNA from the blood cell samples.

Recombination linked TRBV2 to TRBJ1-2, and TRBD1 aligns with 10 junction nucleotides. The origin of this receptor is a woman in her 30s in good health and CMV-seronegative. Sequences were obtained from PBMCs. The CDR3: CASTDRGRTGYTF. The sequenced DNA is TGTGCCAGCACGGACAGGGGGAGGACAGGCTACACCTTC.